These 19 T cell receptor beta chains were all obtained from the same sample, sequenced in a study of cytomegalovirus exposure and HLA in healthy donors. Both 60 Vbeta primers and 13 Jbeta primers went into the PCR. Some clones are missing from TCRdb's copy, which holds only in-frame ones; the method was immunoSEQ multiplex PCR. The sample includes around 150,000 clones, 80% to 85% of them seen just once. The sequenced sample consisted of PBMCs. The source of these receptors is a boy younger than 10 in good health and CMV-seronegative.

This clone has just a few counts. V is TRBV30 and J is TRBJ1-2; the D gene is possibly TRBD1 (6 bases). There are 15 residues in the CDR3. CDR1 and CDR2 (germline): GTSNPN, SVGIG (reference sequence). V was trimmed by 0 bases and J by 3 bases, leaving 14 bases between them. CDR3 loop: CAWSVDFTGYYGYTF. DNA for the CDR3: TGTGCCTGGAGTGTGGACTTTACAGGGTACTATGGCTACACCTTC.

The chain employs TRBV5-1 and TRBJ1-1; tentative D call: TRBD1 (6 bases). Per germline, CDR1 SGHRS and CDR2 YFSETQ. The V end lost 5 bases, the J end lost 6 bases, and 17 bases lay between the germline ends. The CDR3 sequence is 14 residues long. In DNA form, the CDR3 reads TGCGCCAGCAGTCAGGCAGGGGCTGTGGCTGAAGCTTTCTTT. This sequence encodes CASSQAGAVAEAFF.

V and J are TRBV19 and TRBJ1-5; 7 bases fit TRBD1. Germline-derived CDR1 and CDR2 are LNHDA and SQIVND (reference sequence). The CDR3 is made up of 20 amino acids. The ends lost 5 bases at V and 0 bases at J; junction bases unmatched: 19. CDR3 amino acids: CASSPRQGIHYQDSNQPQHF. The DNA for the CDR3 is TGTGCCAGTAGTCCCCGACAGGGAATACACTATCAGGATAGCAATCAGCCCCAGCATTTT.

The chain couples TRBV7-2 to TRBJ2-5, with a weak D call TRBD2 (5 bases). V was cut by 8 bases and J by 0 bases, with 7 bases left in between. CDR1 is SGHTA, CDR2 FQGNSA, per germline. The CDR3 totals 12 residues. Written as DNA, the CDR3 is TGTGCCAGCCAGCGGAACCAAGAGACCCAGTACTTC. Its protein product is CASQRNQETQYF.

The chain recombines TRBV6-5 with TRBJ2-5; tentative D call: TRBD1 (6 bases). The germline V gene has CDR1 MNHEY and CDR2 SVGAGI. This CDR3 is 15 amino acids long. The V gene lost 8 bases and the J gene lost 3 bases, with 19 bases spanning the gap. The DNA for the CDR3 is TGTGCCAGCGAAACTACCAGGGGTAGGGAAGAGACCCAGTACTTC. Protein product: CASETTRGREETQYF.

V and J are TRBV2 and TRBJ2-3; a possible D gene is TRBD2 (6 bases). The V gene lost 4 bases and the J gene lost 0 bases, with 11 bases spanning the gap. Germline V gene lookup returns CDR1 SNHLY and CDR2 FYNNEI. CDR3 length: 15 residues. The CDR3 DNA reads TGTGCCAGCAGTGCCCCAGCGGGTAGCACAGATACGCAGTATTTT. This gives the protein CASSAPAGSTDTQYF.

Here the CDR3 DNA reads TGCAGCGTTGATCCGGGACAGGGTTTTTTCACCCAGTACTTC. This codes for CSVDPGQGFFTQYF. This sequence joins TRBV29-1 and TRBJ2-5; the match to TRBD1 covers 9 bases. The CDR3 loop spans 14 amino acids. Germline loops: CDR1 SQVTM, CDR2 ANQGSEA. After removal of 3 bases from V and 8 bases from J, the junction contained 10 bases not matched to a gene.

This clone was recorded once. The chain couples TRBV18 to TRBJ2-5, with TRBD1 matching over 10 bases. After removal of 1 base from V and 5 bases from J, the junction contained 7 bases not matched to a gene. The CDR3 extends over 16 amino acids. In germline, CDR1 is KGHSH, CDR2 LQKENI. The CDR3 protein is CASSPLPGQGWETQYF. In nucleotides, the CDR3 is TGTGCCAGCTCACCACTACCGGGACAGGGGTGGGAGACCCAGTACTTC. Full variable domain (remainder filled in from reference TRBV18 and TRBJ2-5): NAGVMQNPRHLVRRRGQEARLRCSPMKGHSHVYWYRQLPEEGLKFMVYLQKENIIDESGMPKERFSAEFPKEGPSILRIQQVVRGDSAAYFCASSPLPGQGWETQYFGPGTRLLVL.

The J gene is TRBJ2-3, the V gene TRBV29-1; D is unclear. The CDR3 has 13 amino acids. Looked up from germline, CDR1 is SQVTM and CDR2 is ANQGSEA. Trimming cost V 7 bases and J 3 bases, with 14 bases left between them. The CDR3 region is CSGARSVTDTQYF. The CDR3 DNA reads TGCAGCGGAGCACGGAGCGTAACAGATACGCAGTATTTT.

The sample holds a few counts of this clone. In the same sample, other DNA sequences code for this CDR3. The chain combines TRBV6-5 with TRBJ2-1; D gene ambiguous. Per germline, CDR1 MNHEY and CDR2 SVGAGI. V lost 0 bases, J lost 0 bases, and 6 bases lay in between. The CDR3 has 15 amino acids. The CDR3 sequence: CASSYSPSSYNEQFF. The CDR3 DNA reads TGTGCCAGCAGTTACTCGCCTAGCTCCTACAATGAGCAGTTCTTC.

The V and J genes are TRBV13 and TRBJ1-4; D is unclear. There are 14 residues in the CDR3. Trimming removed 5 bases from V and 3 bases from J, with 10 bases in between. Germline values: CDR1 PRHDT, CDR2 FYEKMQ (reference sequence). The CDR3 protein is CASSGERPNEKLFF. CDR3 DNA: TGTGCCAGCAGCGGGGAGAGGCCTAATGAAAAACTGTTTTTT.

The rearrangement links TRBV18 to TRBJ2-3, with TRBD2 as a possible D gene (5 bases). Trimming removed 3 bases from V and 5 bases from J, with 9 bases in between. This CDR3 has 13 residues. Germline V gene lookup returns CDR1 KGHSH and CDR2 LQKENI. The CDR3 DNA follows: TGTGCCAGCTCACCTGCCCGGGAAGATACGCAGTATTTT. It translates to CASSPAREDTQYF.

The genes are TRBV6-6 and TRBJ2-6; 8 positions match TRBD1. This CDR3 is built from 15 residues. V lost 6 bases and J lost 8; bases outside the gene matches: 9. From germline, CDR1 is MNHNY and CDR2 SVGAGI (reference sequence). This CDR3 reads CASSPGQGWSNVLTF. The CDR3 region has the DNA TGTGCCAGCAGCCCAGGACAGGGTTGGTCCAACGTCCTGACTTTC.

This clone has only a few counts. This chain joins TRBV11-3 and TRBJ2-2; 8 bases line up with TRBD2. Germline CDR1 SGHNT, CDR2 YENEEA. This CDR3 comprises 16 residues. With 1 base clipped from V and 7 bases from J, the junction kept 8 bases outside the gene matches. Here the CDR3 reads CASSLVTGGPVGELFF. CDR3 DNA: TGTGCCAGCAGCTTAGTTACGGGGGGGCCGGTCGGGGAGCTGTTTTTT.

The rearrangement uses TRBV7-2 and TRBJ1-1; D is perhaps TRBD1 (6 bases). The ends were cut back, 7 bases at V and 1 base at J, with 13 bases in the middle. This CDR3 has 14 residues. The germline V gene encodes CDR1 SGHTA and CDR2 FQGNSA. CDR3 region: CASTPRGKNTEAFF. For the CDR3, the DNA is TGTGCCAGCACCCCAAGGGGGAAGAACACTGAAGCTTTCTTT.

The chain couples TRBV19 to TRBJ1-5, with D possibly matching TRBD1 (6 bases). The CDR3 spans 18 residues. Germline V gene data show CDR1 as LNHDA and CDR2 as SQIVND (reference sequence). Trimming took off 5 bases at V and 7 bases at J, with 27 bases between the two ends. This CDR3 is CASSRGSILTQGLQPQHF. The CDR3 coding sequence is TGTGCCAGTAGTCGAGGCTCGATTCTAACACAGGGATTACAGCCCCAGCATTTT.

CDR3 protein: CASTSGEVGTDTQYF. CDR3 DNA: TGTGCCAGCACCTCGGGAGAAGTTGGCACAGATACGCAGTATTTT. The J gene is TRBJ2-3, the V gene TRBV5-4, with D maybe TRBD2 (6 bases). V was clipped by 6 bases and J by 1 base, with 15 bases between them. The CDR3 has 15 amino acids. The germline V gene encodes CDR1 SGHNT and CDR2 YYREEE (reference sequence).

The chain is built from TRBV7-9 and TRBJ2-3; 10 bases map to TRBD2. The germline CDR1 and CDR2 sequences are SEHNR and FQNEAQ (reference sequence). There are 18 residues in the CDR3. V lost 1 base to trimming and J lost 0 bases; unmatched junction nucleotides: 7. The CDR3 region is CASSLVSLAGASTDTQYF. The CDR3 DNA sequence: TGTGCCAGCAGCTTAGTAAGTCTAGCGGGGGCTAGCACAGATACGCAGTATTTT.

The CDR3 loop reads CASSLSDNSPLHF. The CDR3 coding sequence is TGTGCCAGCAGCTTGAGCGATAATTCACCCCTCCACTTT. The rearrangement links TRBV5-5 to TRBJ1-6; D ambiguous. Trimming left V 1 base short and J 5 bases short, with 4 bases between. The germline gives CDR1 SGHKS, CDR2 YYEKEE (reference sequence). This CDR3 is 13 amino acids long.